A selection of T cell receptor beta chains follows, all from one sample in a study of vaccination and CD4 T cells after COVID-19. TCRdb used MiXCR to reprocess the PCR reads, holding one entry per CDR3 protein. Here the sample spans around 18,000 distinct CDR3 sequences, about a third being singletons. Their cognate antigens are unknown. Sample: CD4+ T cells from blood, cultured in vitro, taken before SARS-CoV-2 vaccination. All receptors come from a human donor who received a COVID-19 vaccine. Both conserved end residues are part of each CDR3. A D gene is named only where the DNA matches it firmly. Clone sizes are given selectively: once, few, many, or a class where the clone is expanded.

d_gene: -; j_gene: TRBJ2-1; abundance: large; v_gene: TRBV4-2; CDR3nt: TGTGCCAGCAGCCAAGAGGATGAGCAGTTCTTC; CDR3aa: CASSQEDEQFF
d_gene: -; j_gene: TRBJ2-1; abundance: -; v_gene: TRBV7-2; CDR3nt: TGTGCCAGCAGCAATAGCGGAACCTACAATGAGCAGTTCTTC; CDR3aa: CASSNSGTYNEQFF
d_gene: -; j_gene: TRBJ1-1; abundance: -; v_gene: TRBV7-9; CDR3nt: TGTGCCAGCAGCTCTTTCCGAGGGTTCGGGAACACTGAAGCTTTCTTT; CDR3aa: CASSSFRGFGNTEAFF
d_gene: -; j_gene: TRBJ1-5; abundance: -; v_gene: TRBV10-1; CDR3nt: TGCGCCAGCAGTGAGTCGGGAGGGCAGCCCCAGCATTTT; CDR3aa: CASSESGGQPQHF
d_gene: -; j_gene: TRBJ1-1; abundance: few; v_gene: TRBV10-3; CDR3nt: TGTGCCATCAGGAAGGGACCGAACACTGAAGCTTTCTTT; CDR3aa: CAIRKGPNTEAFF
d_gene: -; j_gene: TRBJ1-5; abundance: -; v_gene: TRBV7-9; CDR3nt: TGTGCCAGCACCGAGGGAGCCAGCGATCAGCCCCAGCATTTT; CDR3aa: CASTEGASDQPQHF
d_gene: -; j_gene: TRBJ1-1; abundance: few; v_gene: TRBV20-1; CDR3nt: TGCAGTGCTAGGGCTGAGTCCGGGACTGGCCCGGTGGTAGCTTTCTTT; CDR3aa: CSARAESGTGPVVAFF
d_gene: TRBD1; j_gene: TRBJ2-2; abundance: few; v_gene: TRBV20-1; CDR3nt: TGCAGTGCTTTGACAGGGACGAACACCGGGGAGCTGTTTTTT; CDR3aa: CSALTGTNTGELFF
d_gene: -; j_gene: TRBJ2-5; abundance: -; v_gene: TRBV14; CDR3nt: TGTGCCAGCAGCCAAGTGACCTGGGAAGAGACCCAGTACTTC; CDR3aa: CASSQVTWEETQYF
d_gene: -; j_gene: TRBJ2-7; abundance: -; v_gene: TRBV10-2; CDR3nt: TGCGCCAGCAGCCCCCCCTCGGGATCCTACGAGCAGTACTTC; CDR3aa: CASSPPSGSYEQYF
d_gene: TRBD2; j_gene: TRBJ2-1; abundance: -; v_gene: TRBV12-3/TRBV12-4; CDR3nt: TGTGCCAGCAGGACATCTAGCGGGGGGGCCTACAATGAGCAGTTCTTC; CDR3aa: CASRTSSGGAYNEQFF
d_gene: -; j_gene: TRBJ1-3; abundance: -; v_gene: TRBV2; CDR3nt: TGTGCCAGCAGAATTGACAGAGGCTCTGGAAACACCATATATTTT; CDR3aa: CASRIDRGSGNTIYF
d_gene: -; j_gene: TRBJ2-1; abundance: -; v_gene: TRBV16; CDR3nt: TGTGCCAGCAGCCAATCGAGGCAGGCGTACAATGAGCAGTTCTTC; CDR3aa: CASSQSRQAYNEQFF
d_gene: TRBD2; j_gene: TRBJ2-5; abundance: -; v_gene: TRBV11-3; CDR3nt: TGTGCCAGCAGCTCCAGACTAGCGGGGAAAGAGACCCAGTACTTC; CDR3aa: CASSSRLAGKETQYF
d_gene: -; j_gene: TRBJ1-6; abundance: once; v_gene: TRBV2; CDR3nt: TGTGCCAGAACAATCGGGCAGAATTCACCCCTCCACTTT; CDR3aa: CARTIGQNSPLHF
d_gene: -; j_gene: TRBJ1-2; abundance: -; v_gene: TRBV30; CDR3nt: TGTGCCGGGACCCCGGGGTATAACTATGGCTACACCTTC; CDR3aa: CAGTPGYNYGYTF
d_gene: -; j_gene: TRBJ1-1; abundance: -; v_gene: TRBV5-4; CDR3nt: TGTGCCAGCAGCTTGAGGAATTCTAGAGGGTACACTGAAGCTTTCTTT; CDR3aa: CASSLRNSRGYTEAFF
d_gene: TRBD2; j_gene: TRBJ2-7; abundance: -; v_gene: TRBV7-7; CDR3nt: TGTGCCAGCAGCCTAGGACTAGCGGGGGGCGAGAACGAGCAGTACTTC; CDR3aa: CASSLGLAGGENEQYF
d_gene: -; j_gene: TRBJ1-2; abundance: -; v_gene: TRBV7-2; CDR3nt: TGTGCCAGCAGCCCAGGACAACTCTATGGCTACACCTTC; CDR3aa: CASSPGQLYGYTF